This TCR beta chain was sequenced during a study of T cells in localized non-small cell lung cancer. The data were produced by immunoSEQ multiplex PCR, yet TCRdb's version contains in-frame clones alone and is incomplete. Of about 36,000 clones listed, approximately 90% were seen once; the top ten hold less than 9.5%. A word on this clone: The antigen remains unidentified.

Whole-study results and caveats: Adjacent uninvolved lung tissue had the highest T cell clonality, exceeding tumor.

CDR1 and CDR2 from the germline V gene are MDHEN and SYDVKM. V lost 1 base to trimming and J lost 0 bases; unmatched junction nucleotides: 10. The CDR3 runs 19 residues. V usage is TRBV28 and J usage is TRBJ2-1; 9 nucleotides match TRBD2. The TCR was taken from a woman aged 35 to 69 with stage I lung adenocarcinoma. Sequencing used peripheral blood, obtained before any cancer treatment. The CDR3 sequence is CASSLLGAGGLSSYNEQFF. The CDR3 DNA reads TGTGCCAGCAGTTTATTAGGAGCGGGGGGTCTAAGCTCCTACAATGAGCAGTTCTTC.